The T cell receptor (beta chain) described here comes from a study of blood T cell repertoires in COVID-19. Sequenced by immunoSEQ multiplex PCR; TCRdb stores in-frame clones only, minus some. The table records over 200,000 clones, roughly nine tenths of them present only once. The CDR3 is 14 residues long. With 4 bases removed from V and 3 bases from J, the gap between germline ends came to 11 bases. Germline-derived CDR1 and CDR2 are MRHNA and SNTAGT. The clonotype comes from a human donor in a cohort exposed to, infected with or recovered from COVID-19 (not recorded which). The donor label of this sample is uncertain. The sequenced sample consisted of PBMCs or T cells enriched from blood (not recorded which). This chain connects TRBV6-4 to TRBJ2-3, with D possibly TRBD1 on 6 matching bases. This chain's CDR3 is CASSADSQTDTQYF. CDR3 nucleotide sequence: TGTGCCAGCAGTGCGGACAGCCAAACAGATACGCAGTATTTT.